This TCR beta chain was profiled in a study of T cell responses to AZD1222 COVID-19 vaccine. Study details: The study pooled second doses at about 4 or about 12 weeks. Overall study findings and caveats: Following two doses of AZD1222, Spike-specific TCR breadth and depth rose.

There are a few counts of this clone. Its antigen is as yet unknown. Using immunoSEQ multiplex PCR, the repertoire was profiled, and TCRdb retains in-frame clones only, with some absent. The repertoire holds around 130,000 clones, roughly 85% seen once, with approximately 8% in the top ten. V was trimmed by 0 bases and J by 0 bases, leaving 9 bases between them. Germline V lookup: CDR1 GTSNPN, CDR2 SVGIG (reference sequence). The CDR3 contains 15 residues. The TCR sequence derives from an adult in good health. The J gene is TRBJ1-5, the V gene TRBV30; D is unresolved. Material: peripheral blood, obtained on day 0 of AZD1222 vaccination. The chain's CDR3 is CAWSVRAFSNQPQHF. The CDR3 bases are TGTGCCTGGAGTGTACGGGCATTTAGCAATCAGCCCCAGCATTTT.